This entry features one T cell receptor beta chain sequence. Its specificity is unknown. This entry comes from a study of T cells in Graves' hyperthyroidism and ophthalmopathy. Amplified TCR beta CDR3 regions came from RNA transcripts. With the HTBI primer set, the TCR CDR3 went through a first round of RT-PCR. TCRdb re-analysed the multiplex PCR reads in MiXCR, keeping a single row per CDR3 protein. The sample lists around 260,000 distinct CDR3 sequences; less than 30% were seen once. Regarding the study as a whole: Progression to ophthalmopathy was predicted a median of approximately 6.4 months early.

V lost 0 bases, J lost 2 bases, and 7 bases lay in between. This CDR3 contains 14 residues. CDR1 and CDR2 (germline): MNHEY, SVGAGI. Sequencing was performed on blood. The sequence came from a man aged 40-55 years with Graves' hyperthyroidism that later progressed to Graves' ophthalmopathy. The chain has TRBV6-5 and TRBJ1-2; possible D gene TRBD1, 6 bases. As DNA, the CDR3 is TGTGCCAGCAGTTACTCAACAGGGAACTATGGCTACACCTTC. It translates to CASSYSTGNYGYTF.